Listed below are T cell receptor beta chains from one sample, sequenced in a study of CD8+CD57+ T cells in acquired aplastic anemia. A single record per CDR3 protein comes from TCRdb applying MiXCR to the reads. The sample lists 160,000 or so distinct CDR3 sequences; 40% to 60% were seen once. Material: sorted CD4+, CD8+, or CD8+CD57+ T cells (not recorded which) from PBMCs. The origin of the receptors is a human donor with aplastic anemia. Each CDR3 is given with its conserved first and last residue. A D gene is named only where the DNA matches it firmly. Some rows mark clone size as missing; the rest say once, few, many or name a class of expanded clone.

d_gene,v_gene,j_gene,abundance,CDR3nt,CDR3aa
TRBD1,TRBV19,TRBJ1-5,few,TGTGCCACCCAACAGGGGGGGAATCAGCCCCAGCATTTT,CATQQGGNQPQHF
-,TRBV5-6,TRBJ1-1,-,TGTGCCAGCAGCTTTGGGGTATTTGTGGCTTTCTTT,CASSFGVFVAFF
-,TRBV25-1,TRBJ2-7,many,TGTGCCAGCAGTGCCCACCGAGACGAACCCTCCTACGAGCAGTACTTC,CASSAHRDEPSYEQYF
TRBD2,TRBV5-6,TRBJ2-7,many,TGTGCCAGCAACCTAGCGGCAAGCTCCTACGAGCAGTACTTC,CASNLAASSYEQYF
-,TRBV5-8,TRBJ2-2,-,TGTGCCAGCAGCCCTTCGGGTGGGAACACCGGGGAGCTGTTTTTT,CASSPSGGNTGELFF
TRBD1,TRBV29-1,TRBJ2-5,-,TGCAGCGTAGCCCCGGGACAGCAAGAGACCCAGTACTTC,CSVAPGQQETQYF
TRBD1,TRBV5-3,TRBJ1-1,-,TGTGCCATGAACTCTGGACAGGGGGCCACTGAAGCTTTCTTT,CAMNSGQGATEAFF
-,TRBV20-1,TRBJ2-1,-,TGCAGTGCTGGAGATCCAAGCGGTAGCTCCTACAATGAGCAGTTCTTC,CSAGDPSGSSYNEQFF
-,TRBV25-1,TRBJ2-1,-,TGTGCCAGCAGGGAGGGAAGGACAGGCGGGAGGAATGAGCAGTTCTTC,CASREGRTGGRNEQFF
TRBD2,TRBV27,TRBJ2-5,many,TGTGCCAGCAGTCCGGGGACTAGCGGGAGGGGAGAGACCCAGTACTTC,CASSPGTSGRGETQYF
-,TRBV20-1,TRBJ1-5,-,TGCAGTGCAGAACACTACAGTAGCAATCAGCCCCAGCATTTT,CSAEHYSSNQPQHF